The present T cell receptor (beta chain) was sequenced within a study of control samples from healthy donors and cancer patients. Per the germline V gene, CDR1 is SGHTA and CDR2 is FQGNSA. CDR3 length: 14 amino acids. Trimming left V 4 bases short and J 8 bases short, with 17 bases between. Profiled with immunoSEQ multiplex PCR; TCRdb holds only in-frame clones, not every one. The sample has 100,000 to 150,000 clones, over 75% seen once. The specimen was blood. The clonotype comes from a man aged 55 to 70 in good health. The genes are TRBV7-2 and TRBJ1-2; TRBD1 is a possible D gene (6 bases). The CDR3 reads CASSSRTVAVGYTF. CDR3 nucleotides: TGTGCCAGCAGCTCAAGGACAGTTGCGGTCGGCTACACCTTC. The variable domain in full, with the rest retrieved from reference TRBV7-2 and TRBJ1-2, is GAGVSQSPSNKVTEKGKDVELRCDPISGHTALYWYRQSLGQGLEFLIYFQGNSAPDKSGLPSDRFSAERTGGSVSTLTIQRTQQEDSAVYLCASSSRTVAVGYTFGSGTRLTVV.